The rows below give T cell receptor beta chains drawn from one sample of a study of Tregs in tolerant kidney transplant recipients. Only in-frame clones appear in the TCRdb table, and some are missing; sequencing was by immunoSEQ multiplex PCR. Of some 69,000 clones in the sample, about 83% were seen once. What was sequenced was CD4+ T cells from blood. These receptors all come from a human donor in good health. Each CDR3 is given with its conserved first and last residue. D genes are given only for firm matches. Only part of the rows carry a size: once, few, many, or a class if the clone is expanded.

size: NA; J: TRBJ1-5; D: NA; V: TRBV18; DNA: TGTGCCAGCTCACCGGGAATCCGGGCACGGGGGCAGCCCCAGCATTTT; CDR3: CASSPGIRARGQPQHF
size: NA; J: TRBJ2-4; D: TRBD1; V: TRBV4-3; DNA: TGCGCCAGCAGCCAAGATTGGACAGGGGGCATAAACATTCAGTACTTC; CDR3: CASSQDWTGGINIQYF
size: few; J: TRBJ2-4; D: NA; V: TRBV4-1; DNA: TGCGCCAGCAGCCAGGCGATAGCCAAAAACATTCAGTACTTC; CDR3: CASSQAIAKNIQYF
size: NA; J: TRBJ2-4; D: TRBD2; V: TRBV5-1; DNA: TGCGCCAGCAGCTTGACCTCTAGCGGGGGGGCGGGTGCCCTAGCCAAAAACATTCAGTACTTC; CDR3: CASSLTSSGGAGALAKNIQYF
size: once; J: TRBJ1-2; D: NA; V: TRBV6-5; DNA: TGTGCCAGCAGTAGGGACGGAAACCCGTATGGCTACACCTTC; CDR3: CASSRDGNPYGYTF
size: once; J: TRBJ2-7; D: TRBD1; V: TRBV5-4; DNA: TGTGCCAGCAGTTCCGGGACAGGGACATACGAGCAGTACTTC; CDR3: CASSSGTGTYEQYF
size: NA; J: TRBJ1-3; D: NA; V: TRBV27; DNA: TGTGCCAGCGGTCCCCCCCCGTGCATCGGGACCTTCTCTGGAAACACCATATATTTT; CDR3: CASGPPPCIGTFSGNTIYF
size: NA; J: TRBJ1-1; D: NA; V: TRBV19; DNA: TGTGCCAGTAGTCCTTCGACCAGGGGCGCTGAAGCTTTCTTT; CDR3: CASSPSTRGAEAFF
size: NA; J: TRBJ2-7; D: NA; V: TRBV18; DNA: TGTGCCAGCTCACCCTCGCATTCTCCGGGCTACGAGCAGTACTTC; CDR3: CASSPSHSPGYEQYF
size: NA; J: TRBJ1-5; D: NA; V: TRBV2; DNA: TGTGCCAGCAGTCAATACGGGACATCAGATCAGCCCCAGCATTTT; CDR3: CASSQYGTSDQPQHF
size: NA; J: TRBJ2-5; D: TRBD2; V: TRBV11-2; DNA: TGTGCCAGCAGCTTAGGGATAGCGGGGGTCCAAGAGACCCAGTACTTC; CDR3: CASSLGIAGVQETQYF
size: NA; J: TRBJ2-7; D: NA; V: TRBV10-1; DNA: TGCGCCAGCGTGGGCAGGGTTGGGGTGGGGAGTATAACCTACGAGCAGTACTTC; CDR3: CASVGRVGVGSITYEQYF
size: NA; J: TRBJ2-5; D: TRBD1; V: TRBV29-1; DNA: TGCAGCGTGGGACAGGGTATAGCAGAGACCCAGTACTTC; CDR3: CSVGQGIAETQYF
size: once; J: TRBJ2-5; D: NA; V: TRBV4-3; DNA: TGCGCCAGCAGCCAAGAAGTGGCTACCCCCTCATGGCAAGAGACCCAGTACTTC; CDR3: CASSQEVATPSWQETQYF
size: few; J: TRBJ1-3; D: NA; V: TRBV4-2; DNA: TGTGCCAGCAGCCAAGCTTGGCCGAGGGGCTCTGGAAACACCATATATTTT; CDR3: CASSQAWPRGSGNTIYF
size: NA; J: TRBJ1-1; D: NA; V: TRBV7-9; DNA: TGTGCCAGCAGCTTCCTTCCCGGGACTAAATGGGGGAAGATCACTGAAGCTTTCTTT; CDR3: CASSFLPGTKWGKITEAFF
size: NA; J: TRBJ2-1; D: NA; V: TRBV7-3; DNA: TGTGCCAGCAGCTTAGGGACTTCCTCCTACAATGAGCAGTTCTTC; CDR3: CASSLGTSSYNEQFF
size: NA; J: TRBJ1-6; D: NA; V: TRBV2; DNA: TGTGCCAGATCAACAGGGTATCTTGGTTCACCCCTCCACTTT; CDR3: CARSTGYLGSPLHF
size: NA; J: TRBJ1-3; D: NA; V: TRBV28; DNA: TGTGCCAGCAGGCCGAGGCGGCAGCCCCTCTCTGGAAACACCATATATTTT; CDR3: CASRPRRQPLSGNTIYF
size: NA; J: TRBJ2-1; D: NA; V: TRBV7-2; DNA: TGTGCCAGCAGCTTTATTGGAAATGAGCAGTTCTTC; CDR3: CASSFIGNEQFF
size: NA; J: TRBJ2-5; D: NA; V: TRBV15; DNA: TGTGCCACCAGCAGAGAATGGGAGACCCAGTACTTC; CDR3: CATSREWETQYF
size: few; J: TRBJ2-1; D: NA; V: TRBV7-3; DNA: TGTGCCAGCAGCCCAGGTCCCACAATGGAGCAGTTCTTC; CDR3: CASSPGPTMEQFF
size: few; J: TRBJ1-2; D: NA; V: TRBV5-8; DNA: TGTGCCAGCAGCCCCGACGACCTCCCCTTTTCTGATAACTATGGCTACACCTTC; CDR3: CASSPDDLPFSDNYGYTF
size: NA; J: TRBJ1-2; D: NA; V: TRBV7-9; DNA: TGTGCCAGCAGCTTACTGGCAGTAACAAGGGCGAGAGGCTACACCTTC; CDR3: CASSLLAVTRARGYTF
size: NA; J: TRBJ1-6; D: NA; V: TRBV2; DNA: TGTGCCACCACCTTCGGGGGAGGTAATTCACCCCTCCACTTT; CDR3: CATTFGGGNSPLHF
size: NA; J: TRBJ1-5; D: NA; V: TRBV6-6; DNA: TGTGCCAGCAGTCCGCCGAATCAGCCCCAGCATTTT; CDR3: CASSPPNQPQHF
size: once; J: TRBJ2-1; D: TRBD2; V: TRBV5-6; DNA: TGTGCCAGCAGCTTGGCTGGCGCGGGAGGCCCCTACAATGAGCAGTTCTTC; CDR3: CASSLAGAGGPYNEQFF
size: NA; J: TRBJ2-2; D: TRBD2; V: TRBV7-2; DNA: TGTGCCAGCAGCATAACTAGCGGGGTCATTGGGACCGGGGAGCTGTTTTTT; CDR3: CASSITSGVIGTGELFF
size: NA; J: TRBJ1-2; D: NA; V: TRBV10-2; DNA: TGCGCCAGCAGTGAGCCCTCGGGAGGGAGTCAGGGCTACACCTTC; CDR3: CASSEPSGGSQGYTF
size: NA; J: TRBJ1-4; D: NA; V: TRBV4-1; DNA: TGCGCCAGCAGCCAAGCGAATTTGGACAGCGAAAAACTGTTTTTT; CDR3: CASSQANLDSEKLFF
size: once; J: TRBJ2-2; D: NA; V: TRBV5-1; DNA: TGCGCCAGCAGTTCTGCGGTCAACACCGGGGAGCTGTTTTTT; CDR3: CASSSAVNTGELFF
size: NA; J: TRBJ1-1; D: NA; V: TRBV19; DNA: TGTGCCAGTATGCCCCGGGGCAGACAATTGAACACTGAAGCTTTCTTT; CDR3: CASMPRGRQLNTEAFF
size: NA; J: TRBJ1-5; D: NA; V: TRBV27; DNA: TGTGCCAGCAAGGGGACCCCGGAGCGAGGTTTGCCCCAGCATTTT; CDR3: CASKGTPERGLPQHF
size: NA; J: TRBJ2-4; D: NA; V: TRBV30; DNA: TGTGCCTGGAGTGACGGTCTAGCAAGGGGCATTCAGTACTTC; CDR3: CAWSDGLARGIQYF
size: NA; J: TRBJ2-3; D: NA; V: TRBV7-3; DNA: TGTGCCAGCAGCTTGACCCTTTTCGCTACGCAGTATTTT; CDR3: CASSLTLFATQYF
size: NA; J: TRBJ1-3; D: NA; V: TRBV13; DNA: TGTGCCAGCGGGTTGATCAATGGAAACACCATATATTTT; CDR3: CASGLINGNTIYF
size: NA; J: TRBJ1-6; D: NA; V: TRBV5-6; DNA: TGTGCCAGCAGCCTCACACCCCGGACGGGAGTTATTTCACCCCTCCACTTT; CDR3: CASSLTPRTGVISPLHF
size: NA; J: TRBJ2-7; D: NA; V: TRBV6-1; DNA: TGTGCCAGCAGTGAAGCGGGGGGGCGGTACGAGCAGTACTTC; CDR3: CASSEAGGRYEQYF
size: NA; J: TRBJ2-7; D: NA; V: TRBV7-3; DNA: TGTGCCAGCAGCTTAGCGGCCTCCTACGAGCAGTACTTC; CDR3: CASSLAASYEQYF
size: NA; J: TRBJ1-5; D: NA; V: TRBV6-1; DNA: TGTGCCAGCAGACAGGTGAACAATCAGCCCCAGCATTTT; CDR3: CASRQVNNQPQHF
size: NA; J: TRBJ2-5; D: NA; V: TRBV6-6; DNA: TGTGCCAGCGGCGGGAAGGCAGCACAAGAGACCCAGTACTTC; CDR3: CASGGKAAQETQYF
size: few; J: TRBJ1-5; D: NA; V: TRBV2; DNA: TGTGCCAGCAGTGGGGCCTTTAATAGCAATCAGCCCCAGCATTTT; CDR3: CASSGAFNSNQPQHF
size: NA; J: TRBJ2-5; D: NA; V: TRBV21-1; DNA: TGTGCCAGCAGCAAAATAGAGCTCCCCTCGGACAGGGGGCCCGATGAGACCCAGTACTTC; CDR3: CASSKIELPSDRGPDETQYF
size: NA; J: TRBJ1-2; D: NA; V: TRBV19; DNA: TGTGCCAGTATAGATAGGCGGGGCTATGGCTACACCTTC; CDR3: CASIDRRGYGYTF
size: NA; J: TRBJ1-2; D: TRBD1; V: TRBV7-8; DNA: TGTGCCAGCAGCTTAGCGCAGGGGGCTGGCTATGGCTACACCTTC; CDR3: CASSLAQGAGYGYTF
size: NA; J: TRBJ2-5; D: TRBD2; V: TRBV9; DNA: TGTGCCAGCAGCGTAGGTGGGACTAGCGAGGAGACCCAGTACTTC; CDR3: CASSVGGTSEETQYF
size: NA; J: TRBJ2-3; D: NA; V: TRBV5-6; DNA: TGTGCCAGCAGCTTGGAAGGGGGTGAAGATACGCAGTATTTT; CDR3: CASSLEGGEDTQYF
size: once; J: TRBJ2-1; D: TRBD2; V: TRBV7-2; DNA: TGTGCCAGCAACCATCGAGCGGGAGGCAGCACATATGAGCAGTTCTTC; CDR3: CASNHRAGGSTYEQFF
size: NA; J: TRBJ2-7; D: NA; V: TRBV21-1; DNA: TGTGCCAGCAGCGAAAAAAGTTTGACCGGGACCTACGAGCAGTACTTC; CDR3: CASSEKSLTGTYEQYF
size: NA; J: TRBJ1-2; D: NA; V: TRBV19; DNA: TGTGCCAGTGAAAGCCGGGGTAACTATGGCTACACCTTC; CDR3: CASESRGNYGYTF
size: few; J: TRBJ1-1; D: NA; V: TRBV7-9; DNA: TGTGCCAGCAGCCCGATCCTATCGGGCAGGGGCCGGGTCACTGAAGCTTTCTTT; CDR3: CASSPILSGRGRVTEAFF
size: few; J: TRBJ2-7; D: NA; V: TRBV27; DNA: TGTGCCAGCAGGGTCACATCGGGCTACGAGCAGTACTTC; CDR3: CASRVTSGYEQYF
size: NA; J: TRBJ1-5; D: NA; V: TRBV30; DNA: TGTGCCTGGAGTGTAATGGCAGAGGGCAATCAGCCCCAGCATTTT; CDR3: CAWSVMAEGNQPQHF
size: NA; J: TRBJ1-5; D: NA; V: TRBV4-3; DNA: TGCGCCAGCAGCCAAGAAATAAATCAGCCCCAGCATTTT; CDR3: CASSQEINQPQHF
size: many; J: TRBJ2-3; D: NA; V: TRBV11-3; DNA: TGTGCCAGCAGCTTATTAACTAGCACAGATACGCAGTATTTT; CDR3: CASSLLTSTDTQYF